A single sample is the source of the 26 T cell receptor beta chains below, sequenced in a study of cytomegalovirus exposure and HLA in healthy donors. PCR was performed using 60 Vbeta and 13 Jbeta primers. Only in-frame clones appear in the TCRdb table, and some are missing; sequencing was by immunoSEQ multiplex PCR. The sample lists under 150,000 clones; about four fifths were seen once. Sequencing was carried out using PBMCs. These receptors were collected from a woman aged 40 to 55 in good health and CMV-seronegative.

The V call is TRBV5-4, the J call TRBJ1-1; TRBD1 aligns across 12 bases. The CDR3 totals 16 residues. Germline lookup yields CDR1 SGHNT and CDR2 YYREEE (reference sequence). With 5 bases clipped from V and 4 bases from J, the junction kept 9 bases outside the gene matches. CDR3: CASRARGTGGGTEAFF. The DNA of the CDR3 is TGTGCCAGCAGGGCCCGGGGGACAGGGGGCGGCACTGAAGCTTTCTTT.

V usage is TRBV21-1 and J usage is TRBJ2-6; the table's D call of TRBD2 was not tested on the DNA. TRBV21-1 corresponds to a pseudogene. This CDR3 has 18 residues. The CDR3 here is CASSSPGGASSGANVLTF. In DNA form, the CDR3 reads TGTGCCAGCAGCAGCCCCGGAGGGGCGAGCTCTGGGGCCAACGTCCTGACTTTC.

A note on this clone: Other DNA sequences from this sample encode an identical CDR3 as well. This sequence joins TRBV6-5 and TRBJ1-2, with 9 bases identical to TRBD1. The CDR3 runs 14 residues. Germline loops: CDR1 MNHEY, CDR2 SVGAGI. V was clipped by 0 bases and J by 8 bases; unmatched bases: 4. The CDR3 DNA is TGTGCCAGCAGTTACTCGAGGGGACAGGGAGGCTACACCTTC. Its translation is CASSYSRGQGGYTF.

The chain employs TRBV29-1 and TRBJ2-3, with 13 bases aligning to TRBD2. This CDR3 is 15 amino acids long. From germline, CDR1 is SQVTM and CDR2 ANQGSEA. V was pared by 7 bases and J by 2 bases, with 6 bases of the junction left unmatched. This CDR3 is CSATGTSGTTDTQYF. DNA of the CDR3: TGCAGCGCGACCGGGACTAGCGGGACCACAGATACGCAGTATTTT.

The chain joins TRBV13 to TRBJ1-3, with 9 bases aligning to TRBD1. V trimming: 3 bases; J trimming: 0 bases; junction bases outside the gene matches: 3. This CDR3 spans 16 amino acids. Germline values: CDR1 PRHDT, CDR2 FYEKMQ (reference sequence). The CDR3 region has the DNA TGTGCCAGCAGCTTTTCGGGACAGGGCTCTGGAAACACCATATATTTT. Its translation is CASSFSGQGSGNTIYF. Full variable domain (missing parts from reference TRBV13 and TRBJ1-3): AAGVIQSPRHLIKEKRETATLKCYPIPRHDTVYWYQQGPGQDPQFLISFYEKMQSDKGSIPDRFSAQQFSDYHSELNMSSLELGDSALYFCASSFSGQGSGNTIYFGEGSWLTVV.

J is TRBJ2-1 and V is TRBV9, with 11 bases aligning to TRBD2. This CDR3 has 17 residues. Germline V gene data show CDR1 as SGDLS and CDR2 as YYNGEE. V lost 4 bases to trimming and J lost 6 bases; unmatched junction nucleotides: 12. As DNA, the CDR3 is TGTGCCAGCAGCTATAGGTCGGCTAGCGGGGGGCGCAATGAGCAGTTCTTC. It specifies CASSYRSASGGRNEQFF. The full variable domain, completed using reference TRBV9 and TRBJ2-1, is DSGVTQTPKHLITATGQRVTLRCSPRSGDLSVYWYQQSLDQGLQFLIQYYNGEERAKGNILERFSAQQFPDLHSELNLSSLELGDSALYFCASSYRSASGGRNEQFFGPGTRLTVL.

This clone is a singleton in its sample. CDR3 in amino acids: CASSDTGGNGYTF. CDR3 in DNA: TGTGCCAGCAGCGATACAGGGGGTAATGGCTACACCTTC. The chain uses TRBV5-6 and TRBJ1-2; TRBD1 agrees at 8 bases. The CDR3 is 13 residues long. V was pared by 4 bases and J by 6 bases, with 5 bases of the junction left unmatched. The germline V gene has CDR1 SGHDT and CDR2 YYEEEE.

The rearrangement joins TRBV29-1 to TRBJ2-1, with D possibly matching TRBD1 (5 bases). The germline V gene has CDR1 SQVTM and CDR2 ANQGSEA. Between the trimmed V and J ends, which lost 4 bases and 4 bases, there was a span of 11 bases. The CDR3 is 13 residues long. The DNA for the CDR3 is TGCAGCGTTGGCCCGGACATTTACAATGAGCAGTTCTTC. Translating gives CSVGPDIYNEQFF.

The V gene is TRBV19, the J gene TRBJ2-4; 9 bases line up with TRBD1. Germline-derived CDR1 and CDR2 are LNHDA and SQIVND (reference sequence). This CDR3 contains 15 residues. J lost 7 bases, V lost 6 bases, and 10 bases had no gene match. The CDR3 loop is CASSKWDRAGNIQYF. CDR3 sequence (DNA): TGTGCCAGTAGCAAATGGGACAGGGCAGGGAACATTCAGTACTTC.

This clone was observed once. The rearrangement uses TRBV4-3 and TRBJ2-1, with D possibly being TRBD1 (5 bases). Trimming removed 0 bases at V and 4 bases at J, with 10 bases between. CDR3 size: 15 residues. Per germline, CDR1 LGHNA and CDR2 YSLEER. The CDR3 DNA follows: TGCGCCAGCAGCCAAGAAACTGGGGCGTACAATGAGCAGTTCTTC. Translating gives CASSQETGAYNEQFF.

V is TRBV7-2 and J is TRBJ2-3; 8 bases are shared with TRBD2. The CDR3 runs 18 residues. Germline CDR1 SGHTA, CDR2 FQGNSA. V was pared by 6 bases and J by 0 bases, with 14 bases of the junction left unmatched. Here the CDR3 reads CASSWRGSGASSTDTQYF. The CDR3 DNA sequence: TGTGCCAGCAGTTGGCGGGGTAGCGGGGCTTCTAGCACAGATACGCAGTATTTT.

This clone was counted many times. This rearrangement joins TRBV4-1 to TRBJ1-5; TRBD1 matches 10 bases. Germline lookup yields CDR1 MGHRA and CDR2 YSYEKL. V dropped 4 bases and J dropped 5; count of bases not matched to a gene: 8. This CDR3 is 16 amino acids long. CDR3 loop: CASSPIDRGRDQPQHF. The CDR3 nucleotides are TGCGCCAGCAGCCCAATCGACAGGGGGCGAGATCAGCCCCAGCATTTT.

The CDR3 nucleotides are TGCGCCAGCAGCTTGGCCGGGACAACTCAAGAGACCCAGTACTTC. It is translated as CASSLAGTTQETQYF. V is TRBV5-1 and J is TRBJ2-5; perhaps TRBD1 as D (6 bases). Germline CDR1 and CDR2: SGHRS and YFSETQ. The V end was cut by 0 bases, the J end by 2 bases, with 11 bases between. The CDR3 spans 15 residues.

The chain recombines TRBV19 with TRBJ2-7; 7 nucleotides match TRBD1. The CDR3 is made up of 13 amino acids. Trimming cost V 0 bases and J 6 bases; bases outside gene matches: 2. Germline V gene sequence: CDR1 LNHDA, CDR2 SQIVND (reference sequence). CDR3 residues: CASSIEGGGEQYF. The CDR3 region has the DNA TGTGCCAGTAGTATAGAAGGGGGCGGCGAGCAGTACTTC.

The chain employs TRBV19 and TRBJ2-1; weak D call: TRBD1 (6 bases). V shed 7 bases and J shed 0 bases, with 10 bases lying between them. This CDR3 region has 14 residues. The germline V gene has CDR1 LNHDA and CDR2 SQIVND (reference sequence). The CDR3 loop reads CASKRGSSYNEQFF. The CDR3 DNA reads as TGTGCCAGTAAGAGGGGGAGCTCCTACAATGAGCAGTTCTTC.

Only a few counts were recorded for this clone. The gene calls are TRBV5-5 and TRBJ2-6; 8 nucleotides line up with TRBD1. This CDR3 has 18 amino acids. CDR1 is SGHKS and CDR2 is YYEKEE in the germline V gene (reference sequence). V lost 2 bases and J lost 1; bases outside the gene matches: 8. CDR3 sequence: CASSFTTGVWSGANVLTF. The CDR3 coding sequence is TGTGCCAGCAGCTTCACGACAGGGGTATGGTCTGGGGCCAACGTCCTGACTTTC.

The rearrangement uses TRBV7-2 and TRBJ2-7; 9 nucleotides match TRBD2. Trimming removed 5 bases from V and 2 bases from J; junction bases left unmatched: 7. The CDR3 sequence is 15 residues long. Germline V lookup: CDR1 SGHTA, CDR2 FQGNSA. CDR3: CASSAASGVTYEQYF. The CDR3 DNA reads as TGTGCCAGCAGCGCTGCTAGCGGGGTAACCTACGAGCAGTACTTC.

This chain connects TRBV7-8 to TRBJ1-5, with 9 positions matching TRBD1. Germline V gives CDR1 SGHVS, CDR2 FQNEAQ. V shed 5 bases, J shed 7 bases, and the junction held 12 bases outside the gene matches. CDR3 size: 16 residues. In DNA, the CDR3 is TGTGCCAGCAGCCCATCCAGGCAACAGGGGGCACAGCCCCAGCATTTT. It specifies CASSPSRQQGAQPQHF.

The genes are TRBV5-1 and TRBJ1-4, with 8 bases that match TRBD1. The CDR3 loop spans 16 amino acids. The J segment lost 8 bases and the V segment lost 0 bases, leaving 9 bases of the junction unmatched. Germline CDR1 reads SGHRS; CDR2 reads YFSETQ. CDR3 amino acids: CASSLVPNTGGEKLFF. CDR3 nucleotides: TGCGCCAGCAGCTTGGTTCCTAATACAGGGGGAGAAAAACTGTTTTTT.

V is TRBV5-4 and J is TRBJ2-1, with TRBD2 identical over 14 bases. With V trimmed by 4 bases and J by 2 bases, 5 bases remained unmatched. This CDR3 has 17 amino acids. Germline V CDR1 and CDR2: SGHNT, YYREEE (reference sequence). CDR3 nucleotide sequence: TGTGCCAGCAGCACCGGGACTAGCGGGAGACCCTACAATGAGCAGTTCTTC. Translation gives CASSTGTSGRPYNEQFF.

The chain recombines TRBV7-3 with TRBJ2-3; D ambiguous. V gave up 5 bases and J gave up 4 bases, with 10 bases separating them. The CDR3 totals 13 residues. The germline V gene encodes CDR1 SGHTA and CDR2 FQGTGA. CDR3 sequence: CASSPRGADTQYF. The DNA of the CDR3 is TGTGCCAGCAGCCCCCGAGGCGCAGATACGCAGTATTTT.

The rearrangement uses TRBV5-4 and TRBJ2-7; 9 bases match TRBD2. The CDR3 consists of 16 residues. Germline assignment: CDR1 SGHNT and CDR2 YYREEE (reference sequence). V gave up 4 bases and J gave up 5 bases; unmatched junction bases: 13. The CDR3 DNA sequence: TGTGCCAGCAGCCCTGGCGGGAGGGCAGGGTCCCACGAGCAGTACTTC. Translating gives CASSPGGRAGSHEQYF.

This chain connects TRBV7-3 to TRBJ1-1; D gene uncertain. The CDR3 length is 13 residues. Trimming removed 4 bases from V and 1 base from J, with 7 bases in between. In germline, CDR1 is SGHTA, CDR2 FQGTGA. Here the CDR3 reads CASSSTSNTEAFF. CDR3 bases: TGTGCCAGCAGCTCAACCTCGAACACTGAAGCTTTCTTT. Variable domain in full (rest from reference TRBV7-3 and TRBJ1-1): GAGVSQTPSNKVTEKGKYVELRCDPISGHTALYWYRQSLGQGPEFLIYFQGTGAADDSGLPNDRFFAVRPEGSVSTLKIQRTERGDSAVYLCASSSTSNTEAFFGQGTRLTVV.

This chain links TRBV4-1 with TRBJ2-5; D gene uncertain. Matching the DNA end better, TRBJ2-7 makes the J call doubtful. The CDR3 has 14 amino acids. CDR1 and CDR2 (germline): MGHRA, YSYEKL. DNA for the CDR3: TGCGCCAGCAGCCAAGTGACATCACCCTACGAGCAGTACTTC. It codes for CASSQVTSPYEQYF.

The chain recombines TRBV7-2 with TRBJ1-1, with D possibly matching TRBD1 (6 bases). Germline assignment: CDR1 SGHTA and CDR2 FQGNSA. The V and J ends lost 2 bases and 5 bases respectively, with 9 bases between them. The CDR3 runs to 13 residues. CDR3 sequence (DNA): TGTGCCAGCAGCTTAAAAGGGGGAACTGAAGCTTTCTTT. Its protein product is CASSLKGGTEAFF.

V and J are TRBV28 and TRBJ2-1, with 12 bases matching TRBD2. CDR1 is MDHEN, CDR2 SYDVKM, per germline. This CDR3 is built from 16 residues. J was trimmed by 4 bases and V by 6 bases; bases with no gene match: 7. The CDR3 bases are TGTGCCAGCAGCCTTCGAACTAGCGGGGGGTACAATGAGCAGTTCTTC. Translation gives CASSLRTSGGYNEQFF.